The 10 T cell receptor beta chains below all came from one sample that was sequenced in a study of blood T cell repertoires in COVID-19. Assay used: immunoSEQ multiplex PCR; TCRdb lists only in-frame clones, some missing. The sample has about 33,000 clones; 85% to 95% are singletons. Input material: peripheral blood. The receptors shown here come from a male donor with active COVID-19.

J is TRBJ2-3 and V is TRBV9; D unresolved. The CDR3 runs to 15 residues. Germline values: CDR1 SGDLS, CDR2 YYNGEE. The V end was cut by 6 bases, the J end by 2 bases, with 16 bases between. CDR3 nucleotides: TGTGCCAGCAACCTGCCCGGGTTACCCACAGATACGCAGTATTTT. Its translation: CASNLPGLPTDTQYF.

This sequence joins TRBV5-4 and TRBJ2-7, with D perhaps matching TRBD2 (6 bases). Trimming stripped 5 bases from V and 2 bases from J, with 23 bases between. Germline-derived CDR1 and CDR2 are SGHNT and YYREEE (reference sequence). The CDR3 runs 17 residues. Written as DNA, the CDR3 is TGTGCCAGCAGTGCGGGACGGTGGGTGGAACTCACCTACGAGCAGTACTTC. Encoded protein: CASSAGRWVELTYEQYF.

V is TRBV6-5 and J is TRBJ2-5; 8 positions match TRBD2. CDR3 length: 14 amino acids. Germline-derived CDR1 and CDR2 are MNHEY and SVGAGI. The V and J ends lost 10 bases and 1 base, in that order; junction bases with no gene match: 8. The CDR3 is CATTRGVLQETQYF. CDR3 DNA: TGTGCCACAACGCGGGGGGTTCTCCAAGAGACCCAGTACTTC.

The J gene is TRBJ2-7, the V gene TRBV11-3; no reliable D call. V lost 1 base, J lost 0 bases, and 19 bases lay in between. There are 18 residues in the CDR3. CDR1 is SGHNT, CDR2 YENEEA, per germline. CDR3 nucleotide sequence: TGTGCCAGCAGCTTAGCACCCCCCGCGGCGAAAAGCTCCTACGAGCAGTACTTC. Encoded protein: CASSLAPPAAKSSYEQYF.

The rearrangement joins TRBV5-4 to TRBJ2-1; the match to TRBD2 covers 15 bases. J gave up 3 bases and V 4 bases, and 11 bases lay outside the gene matches. Per the germline V gene, CDR1 is SGHNT and CDR2 is YYREEE (reference sequence). CDR3 size: 19 residues. The CDR3 coding sequence is TGTGCCAGCAGCGACGGGACTAGCGGGGGGCTCTCGGGCTACAATGAGCAGTTCTTC. Translating it yields CASSDGTSGGLSGYNEQFF.

This chain links TRBV3-1 (or the pseudogene TRBV3-2) with TRBJ1-3; D is unresolved. CDR3 length: 15 residues. Germline V gene lookup returns CDR1 LGHDT and CDR2 YNNKEL (reference sequence). The ends were cut back, 2 bases at V and 4 bases at J, with 12 bases in the middle. Here the CDR3 reads CASSQPRDLGNTIYF. The CDR3 DNA follows: TGTGCCAGCAGCCAACCCCGGGATTTGGGAAACACCATATATTTT.

The V call is TRBV2, the J call TRBJ1-4; 7 nucleotides line up with TRBD1. Germline V gene lookup returns CDR1 SNHLY and CDR2 FYNNEI. The CDR3 covers 17 residues. The J segment lost 1 base and the V segment lost 5 bases, leaving 10 bases of the junction unmatched. In DNA form, the CDR3 reads TGTGCCAGCAGTAGACAGGGTGGAGTTCGAACTAATGAAAAACTGTTTTTT. Its translation: CASSRQGGVRTNEKLFF.

This chain uses TRBV14 with TRBJ2-1; 12 bases agree with TRBD2. Germline CDR1 reads SGHDN; CDR2 reads FVKESK. The V gene end was trimmed by 1 base and the J gene end by 8 bases; junction bases not matched to a gene: 3. This CDR3 is built from 15 residues. For the CDR3, the DNA is TGTGCCAGCAGCCAAGGGACTAGCGGGGTGTATGAGCAGTTCTTC. Translated: CASSQGTSGVYEQFF.

The J gene is TRBJ1-1, the V gene TRBV3-1 (or the pseudogene TRBV3-2); 8 bases align to TRBD1. CDR3 length: 12 amino acids. Germline V gene data show CDR1 as LGHDT and CDR2 as YNNKEL (reference sequence). J gave up 10 bases and V 6 bases, and 7 bases lay outside the gene matches. The DNA for the CDR3 is TGTGCCAGCAGATTAGGACAGGGTGGAGCTTTCTTT. Protein: CASRLGQGGAFF.

The V and J genes are TRBV19 and TRBJ2-6; possible D gene TRBD1, 6 bases. This CDR3 comprises 15 residues. V shed 5 bases and J shed 2 bases, with 10 bases lying between them. The germline gives CDR1 LNHDA, CDR2 SQIVND (reference sequence). CDR3 amino acids: CASSRDNAGANVLTF. The CDR3 bases are TGTGCCAGTAGTCGGGACAACGCTGGGGCCAACGTCCTGACTTTC.